The following is a T cell receptor beta chain sequence with its context. Its antigen is as yet unknown. Sorted populations were all over 95% pure. These data originate in a study of beta chain features in type 1 diabetes. Study findings and constraints: In every one of the four CD4+ subsets, TCRB CDR3s were moderately but significantly shorter in Type 1 diabetes patients.

This CDR3 is built from 16 residues. From germline, CDR1 is LNHDA and CDR2 SQIVND (reference sequence). The germline V and J ends were trimmed by 5 bases and 0 bases, with 11 bases remaining between them. What was sequenced were expressed TCRB transcripts, since all of the isolated RNA had been reverse transcribed. TCRdb's table, derived via immunoSEQ multiplex PCR, lists solely in-frame clones and lacks some. The data contain some 330,000 clones, around 12% of them singletons. The sample taken for sequencing was naive CD4+ T cells from blood. V and J are TRBV19 and TRBJ2-6; a possible D gene is TRBD1 (5 bases). This receptor was taken from a woman under 30 with type 1 diabetes. CDR3 bases: TGTGCCAGTAGTGTGTATGACAGCTCTGGGGCCAACGTCCTGACTTTC. This gives the protein CASSVYDSSGANVLTF.